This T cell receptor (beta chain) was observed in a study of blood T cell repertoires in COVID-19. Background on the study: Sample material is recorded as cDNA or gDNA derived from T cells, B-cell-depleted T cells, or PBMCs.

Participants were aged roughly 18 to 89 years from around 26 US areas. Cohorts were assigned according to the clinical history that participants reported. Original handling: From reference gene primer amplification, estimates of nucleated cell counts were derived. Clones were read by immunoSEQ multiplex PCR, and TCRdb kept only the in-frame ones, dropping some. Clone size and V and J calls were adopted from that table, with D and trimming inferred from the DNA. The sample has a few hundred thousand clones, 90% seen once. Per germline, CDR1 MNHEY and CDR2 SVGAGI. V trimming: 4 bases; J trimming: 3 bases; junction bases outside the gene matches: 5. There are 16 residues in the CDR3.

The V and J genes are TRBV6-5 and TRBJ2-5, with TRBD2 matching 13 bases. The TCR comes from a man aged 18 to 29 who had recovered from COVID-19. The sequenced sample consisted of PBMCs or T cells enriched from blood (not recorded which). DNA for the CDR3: TGTGCCAGCAGTTCACTAGCGGGGGGGCAGGAAGAGACCCAGTACTTC. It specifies CASSSLAGGQEETQYF.